This TCR beta chain originates from a study of blood T cells in healthy people across ages. Findings and caveats of the study: It was the long-lived donors that had more naive CD4+ cells and higher diversity than aged donors.

Germline V CDR1 and CDR2: SQVTM, ANQGSEA. The V and J ends lost 8 bases and 0 bases, in that order; junction bases with no gene match: 9. The CDR3 extends over 15 amino acids. As concerns this clonotype: Antigen: not known.

Sample-barcoded 5' priming and a J-beta primer mix drove a second PCR of roughly 7 to 11 cycles. TCRdb passed the 5' RACE reads through MiXCR, listing each CDR3 protein once. This repertoire shows about 1.5 million distinct CDR3 sequences, approximately 43% found once; its top ten account for about 4%. The total RNA that was extracted per sample amounted to at least 5 micrograms. The receptor comes from a young woman in good health. The gene calls are TRBV29-1 and TRBJ1-2; 10 nucleotides agree with TRBD1. The sequencing input was blood. In DNA, the CDR3 is TGCAGCACCTCGACAGGGGGCCGAGCTAACTATGGCTACACCTTC. Translating it yields CSTSTGGRANYGYTF.